The sequence of this TCR beta chain was determined in a study of blood T cell repertoires in COVID-19. In the study overall: Acute-phase and convalescent COVID-19 samples originated in the United States, Italy and Spain. T cells, B-cell-depleted T cells, or PBMCs provided the cDNA or gDNA that served as material.

The germline CDR1 and CDR2 sequences are PRHDT and FYEKMQ (reference sequence). The V and J ends lost 8 bases and 0 bases respectively, with 11 bases between them. The CDR3 has 14 amino acids. As processed by the authors: Reference gene primer amplification gave nucleated cell count estimates. TCRdb keeps only in-frame clones here, not all; method: immunoSEQ multiplex PCR. V and J calls and clone size are those listed in that table; D and trimming were worked out from the DNA. The data show approximately 190,000 clones, nearly 90% seen once. This clone was picked up a small number of times. The source material was peripheral blood. The genes are TRBV13 and TRBJ1-5; no reliable D call. This clonotype was sampled from a man in his sixties with active or convalescent COVID-19. CDR3 sequence reads: CASAEAGSNQPQHF. The CDR3 bases are TGTGCCAGCGCGGAGGCAGGTAGCAATCAGCCCCAGCATTTT.